This T cell receptor (beta chain) was captured in a study of blood T cell repertoires in COVID-19. Study context: T cells, B-cell-depleted T cells, or PBMCs supplied cDNA or gDNA.

V shed 5 bases, J shed 6 bases, and the junction held 6 bases outside the gene matches. Germline V gene sequence: CDR1 MRHNA, CDR2 SNTAGT. CDR3 length: 15 amino acids. TCRdb keeps only in-frame clones here, not all; method: immunoSEQ multiplex PCR. The data hold 130,000 or so clones, with around four fifths observed a single time. V usage is TRBV6-4 and J usage is TRBJ2-1; 11 bases fit TRBD2. Sequencing was done on a sample of PBMCs or T cells enriched from blood (not recorded which). The clonotype was recovered from a man in his forties with acute COVID-19. Here the CDR3 DNA reads TGTGCCAGCAGTCCTAGCGGGGGGTACCTCAATGAGCAGTTCTTC. It codes for CASSPSGGYLNEQFF.